This T cell receptor (beta chain) originates from a study of OX40 agonist ivuxolimab in advanced cancers. Overall study context: Those treated in dose escalation had hepatocellular carcinoma, melanoma, renal cell cancer or head and neck cancer. Partial responses were seen in three patients, one with hepatocellular carcinoma and two with cutaneous melanoma. Overall study results and limits: CD4+ and CD8+ T cells in blood underwent clonal expansion by week 6 at 0.1 to 3.0 mg/kg.

This clone was recorded once. The antigen is not known. Clones were read by immunoSEQ multiplex PCR, and TCRdb kept only the in-frame ones, dropping some. The table has tens of thousands of clones, about nine tenths seen once. Autoimmune disease history or systemic immunosuppression was exclusionary. CDR3 length equals 14 residues. With 1 base clipped from V and 13 bases from J, the junction kept 6 bases outside the gene matches. The germline gives CDR1 MRHNA, CDR2 SNTAGT. The J gene is TRBJ2-1, the V gene TRBV6-4; 11 bases are a match to TRBD2. This TCR derives from an adult with an advanced solid tumor such as melanoma, head and neck, liver or kidney cancer. Sequencing was performed on CD4+ or CD8+ T cells sorted from blood, taken in a trial of the OX40 agonist ivuxolimab. CDR3 sequence reads: CASSDLIGTSGQFF. CDR3 bases: TGTGCCAGCAGTGACTTGATCGGGACTAGCGGTCAGTTCTTC.